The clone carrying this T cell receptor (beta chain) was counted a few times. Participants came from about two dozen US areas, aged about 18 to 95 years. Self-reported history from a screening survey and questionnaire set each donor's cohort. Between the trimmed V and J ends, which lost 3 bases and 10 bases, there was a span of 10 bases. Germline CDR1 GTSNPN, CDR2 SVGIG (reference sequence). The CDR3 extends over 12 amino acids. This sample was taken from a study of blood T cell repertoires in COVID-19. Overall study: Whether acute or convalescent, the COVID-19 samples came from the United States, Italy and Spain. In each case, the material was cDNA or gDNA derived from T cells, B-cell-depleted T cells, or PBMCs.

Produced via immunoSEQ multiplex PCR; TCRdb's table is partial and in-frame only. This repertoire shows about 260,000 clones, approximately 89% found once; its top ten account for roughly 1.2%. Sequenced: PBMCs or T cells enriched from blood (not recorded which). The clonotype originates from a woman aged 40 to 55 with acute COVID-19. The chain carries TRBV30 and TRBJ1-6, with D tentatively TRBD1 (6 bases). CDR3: CAWSRRGSPLHF. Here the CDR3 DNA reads TGTGCCTGGAGCCGCAGGGGCTCACCCCTCCACTTT.